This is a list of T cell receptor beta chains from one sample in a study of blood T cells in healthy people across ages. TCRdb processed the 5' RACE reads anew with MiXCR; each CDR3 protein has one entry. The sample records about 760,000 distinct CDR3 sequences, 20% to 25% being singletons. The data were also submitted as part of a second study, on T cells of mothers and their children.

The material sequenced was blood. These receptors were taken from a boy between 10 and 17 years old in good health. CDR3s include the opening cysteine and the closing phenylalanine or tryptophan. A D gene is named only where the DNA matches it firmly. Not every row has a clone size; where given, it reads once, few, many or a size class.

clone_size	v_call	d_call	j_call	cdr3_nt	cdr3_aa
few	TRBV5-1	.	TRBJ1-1	TGCGCCAGCAGCTTGGATATCCCAGGTACTGAAGCTTTCTTT	CASSLDIPGTEAFF
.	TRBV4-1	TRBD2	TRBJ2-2	TGCGCCAGCAGCCGATTAGCGGGAGGGGGCACCGGGGAGCTGTTTTTT	CASSRLAGGGTGELFF
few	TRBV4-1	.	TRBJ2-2	TGCGCCAGCAGCCAAGCCCCGGGGGCCACCGGGGAGCTGTTTTTT	CASSQAPGATGELFF
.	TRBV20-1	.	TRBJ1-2	TGCAGTGCTAGCGGGGGGAATGGGCATGGCTACACCTTC	CSASGGNGHGYTF
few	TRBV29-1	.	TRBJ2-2	TGCAGCGTTGATAAGACAGACACCGGGGAGCTGTTTTTT	CSVDKTDTGELFF
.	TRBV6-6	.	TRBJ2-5	TGTGCCAGCAGGACTCCGACAGGCCAAGAGACCCAGTACTTC	CASRTPTGQETQYF
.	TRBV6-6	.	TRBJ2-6	TGTGCCAGCAGGGCGGGGATCTCTGGGGCCAACGTCCTGACTTTC	CASRAGISGANVLTF
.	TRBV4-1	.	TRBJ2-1	TGCGCCAGCAGCCCAAACGTGGACTACAATTACAATGAGCAGTTCTTC	CASSPNVDYNYNEQFF
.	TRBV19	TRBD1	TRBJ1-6	TGTGCCAGTGCGGACAGGGGAGGATCACCCCTCCACTTT	CASADRGGSPLHF
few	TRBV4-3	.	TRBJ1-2	TGCGCCAGCAGCCCGTCTGGCTATGGCTACACCTTC	CASSPSGYGYTF
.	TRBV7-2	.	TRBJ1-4	TGTGCCAGCAGCTTAGACATCCTTAATGAAAAACTGTTTTTT	CASSLDILNEKLFF
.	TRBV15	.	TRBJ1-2	TGTGCCACCAGCAGAGGAGGAGAGGATTATGGCTACACCTTC	CATSRGGEDYGYTF
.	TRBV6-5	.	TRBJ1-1	TGTGCCAGCATGGAATCCGTTCACACCGAAGCTTTCTTT	CASMESVHTEAFF
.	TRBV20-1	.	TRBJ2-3	TGCAGTGCTAGAGATGGACAGACCACAGATACGCAGTATTTT	CSARDGQTTDTQYF
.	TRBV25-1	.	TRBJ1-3	TGTGCCAGCAGTCCGCACACGGGCGACTCTGGAAACACCATATATTTT	CASSPHTGDSGNTIYF
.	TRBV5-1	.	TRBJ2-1	TGCGCCAGCAGCTTGGAACCTGGGGGGAATGAGCAGTTCTTC	CASSLEPGGNEQFF
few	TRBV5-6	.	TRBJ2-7	TGTGCCAGCAGCTTGAGGCCGACCAACGAGCAGTACTTC	CASSLRPTNEQYF
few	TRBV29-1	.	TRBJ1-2	TGCAGCGATAAACCCCCGAGGCCTGCCGGCTATGGCTACACCTTC	CSDKPPRPAGYGYTF
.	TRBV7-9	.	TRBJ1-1	TGTGCCAGCAGCTCGACCGCCCGGGGCACTGAAGCTTTCTTT	CASSSTARGTEAFF
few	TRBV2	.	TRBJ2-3	TGTGCCAGCAGTGTCAGGGAAGAGGATACGCAGTATTTT	CASSVREEDTQYF
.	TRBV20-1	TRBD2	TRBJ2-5	TGCAGTGCTAGAGGGACTAGCGGGGAGACCCAGTACTTC	CSARGTSGETQYF
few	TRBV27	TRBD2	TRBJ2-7	TGTGCCAGCAGTGAACTAGCGGGGCACTACGAGCAGTACTTC	CASSELAGHYEQYF
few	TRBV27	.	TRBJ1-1	TGTGCCAGCAGTTCCGGGACCGTCGACACTGAAGCTTTCTTT	CASSSGTVDTEAFF
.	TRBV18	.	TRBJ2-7	TGTGCCAGCTCACCAATCGACAGCTCCTACGAGCAGTACTTC	CASSPIDSSYEQYF
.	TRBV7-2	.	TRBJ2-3	TGTGCCAGCAGCTTAGTACACACCACAGATACGCAGTATTTT	CASSLVHTTDTQYF
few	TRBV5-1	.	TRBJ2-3	TGCGCCAGCAGCTTGACTGCTTCGGATACGCAGTATTTT	CASSLTASDTQYF
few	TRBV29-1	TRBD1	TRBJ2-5	TGCAGCGTTGAGAGGGACAGGGCTGCGGAGACCCAGTACTTC	CSVERDRAAETQYF
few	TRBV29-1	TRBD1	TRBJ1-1	TGCAGCGTTGAAGTCGCCAGGGGGAGAACTGAAGCTTTCTTT	CSVEVARGRTEAFF
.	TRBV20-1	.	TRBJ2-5	TGCAGTGCTAGAGGACTACCGGGAGAGACCCAGTACTTC	CSARGLPGETQYF
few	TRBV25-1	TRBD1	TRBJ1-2	TGTGCCAGCAGTGCGACAGGGGCCTATGGCTACACCTTC	CASSATGAYGYTF
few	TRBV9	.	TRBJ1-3	TGTGCCAGCAGCCCCCGGGGAGGGAGCTCTGGAAACACCATATATTTT	CASSPRGGSSGNTIYF
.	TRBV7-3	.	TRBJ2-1	TGTGCCAGCAGCTTATGGGGTAACCCCGACAATGAGCAGTTCTTC	CASSLWGNPDNEQFF
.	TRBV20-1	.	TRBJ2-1	TGCAGTGCCCCGAGCGCGGGGGCCCTCTTCAATGAGCAGTTCTTC	CSAPSAGALFNEQFF
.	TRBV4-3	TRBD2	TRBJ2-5	TGCGCCAGCAGCCAAGTACTTCCGACGCCGCGTCTCCACCGGGAGGGGCAAGAGACCCAGTACTTC	CASSQVLPTPRLHREGQETQYF
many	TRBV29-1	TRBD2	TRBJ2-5	TGCAGCGAACTAGCGGGGGGGGAGACCCAGTACTTC	CSELAGGETQYF
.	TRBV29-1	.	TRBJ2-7	TGCAGCGTTCTTCTCGTCGGCTCCTACGAGCAGTACTTC	CSVLLVGSYEQYF
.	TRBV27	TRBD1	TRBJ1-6	TGTGCCAGCAGTTTCCAAGGACAGGTCTCTTCACCCCTCCACTTT	CASSFQGQVSSPLHF
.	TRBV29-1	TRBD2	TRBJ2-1	TGCAGCGCTCTAAGACTAGCGGGAGGCCTTTACAATGAGCAGTTCTTC	CSALRLAGGLYNEQFF
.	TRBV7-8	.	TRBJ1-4	TGTGCCAGCAGCTTACGTAGAGGGAATGAAAAACTGTTTTTT	CASSLRRGNEKLFF
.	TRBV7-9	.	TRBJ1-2	TGTGCCACCACCCAGGGAAACTATGGCTACACCTTC	CATTQGNYGYTF
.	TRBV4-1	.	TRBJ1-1	TGCGCCAGCAGCCAAGACGAGGTGAGGGAGGCTTTCTTT	CASSQDEVREAFF
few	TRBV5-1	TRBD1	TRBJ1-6	TGCGCCAGCAGCCCACTGACAGGGGCGGGAAATTCACCCCTCCACTTT	CASSPLTGAGNSPLHF
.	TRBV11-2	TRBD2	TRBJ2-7	TGTGCCAGCAGCTGGGAAGTAGCGGGCAGTTCCCTCTCCTACGAGCAGTACTTC	CASSWEVAGSSLSYEQYF
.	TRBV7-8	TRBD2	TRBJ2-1	TGTGCCAGCAGCTTTCTAGCGGGGGAAACCCCCTACAATGAGCAGTTCTTC	CASSFLAGETPYNEQFF
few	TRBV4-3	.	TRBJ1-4	TGCGCCAGCAGCCATTATGCACGAGCAACTAATGAAAAACTGTTTTTT	CASSHYARATNEKLFF
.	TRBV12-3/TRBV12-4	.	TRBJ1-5	TGTGCCAGCAGTTTCAACGGGGCTGGTCAGCCCCAGCATTTT	CASSFNGAGQPQHF
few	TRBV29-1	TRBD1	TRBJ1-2	TGCAGCGCTTCGACAGGGACCTATGGCTACACCTTC	CSASTGTYGYTF
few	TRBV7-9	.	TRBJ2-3	TGTGCCAGCACCCCATCAGTCCCTAGCACAGATACGCAGTATTTT	CASTPSVPSTDTQYF
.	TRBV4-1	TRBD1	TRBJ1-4	TGCGCCAGCAGCCAAGATCCGGGACAGGTTAGCCCTGGGGAAAAACTGTTTTTT	CASSQDPGQVSPGEKLFF